Shown below are 16 T cell receptor beta chains from a single sample sequenced in a study of early T cells in non-severe SARS-CoV-2 infection. One entry per CDR3 protein results from TCRdb running MiXCR on the 5' RACE reads. The sample has tens of thousands of distinct CDR3 sequences; approximately 10% are singletons. Sequencing input: whole blood. These receptor sequences come from an adult who was a healthcare worker with PCR-confirmed SARS-CoV-2 infection or an uninfected control (not recorded which).

This clonotype appeared many times. The chain carries TRBV7-9 and TRBJ2-1; 7 bases align to TRBD1. The CDR3 totals 12 residues. V shed 4 bases and J 9 bases; nucleotides not matched to a gene: 3. Germline V CDR1 and CDR2: SEHNR, FQNEAQ (reference sequence). The CDR3 coding sequence is TGTGCCAGCAGCTCCAGGGGGACTGAGCAGTTCTTC. Translating it yields CASSSRGTEQFF.

This clonotype was detected many times. V and J are TRBV4-2 and TRBJ2-7, with TRBD1 matching over 9 bases. The CDR3 length is 15 residues. Losses at the gene ends were 4 bases for V and 4 bases for J; bases not matched to a gene: 8. CDR1 is LGHNA and CDR2 is YNFKEQ in the germline V gene. Here the CDR3 reads CASSLTRTGEYEQYF. For the CDR3, the DNA is TGTGCCAGCAGCCTCACCCGGACAGGGGAATACGAGCAGTACTTC.

This clonotype was counted at least ten times. The chain has TRBV3-1 and TRBJ2-5, with no clear D. V lost 2 bases, J lost 13 bases, and 11 bases lay in between. CDR1 and CDR2 (germline): LGHDT, YNNKEL (reference sequence). The CDR3 spans 11 residues. For the CDR3, the DNA is TGTGCCAGCAGCCAACCGGGCCCTCCGTACTTC. This sequence encodes CASSQPGPPYF.

The V gene is TRBV20-1, the J gene TRBJ2-4, with D maybe TRBD2 (6 bases). This CDR3 has 12 residues. Germline V CDR1 and CDR2: DFQATT, SNEGSKA (reference sequence). V was cut by 0 bases and J by 10 bases, with 10 bases left in between. The chain's CDR3 is CSARDLGGIQYF. CDR3 nucleotides: TGCAGTGCTAGAGATTTGGGGGGAATTCAGTACTTC.

The chain is built from TRBV7-2 and TRBJ2-3; TRBD2 might be the D (6 bases). The germline V gene encodes CDR1 SGHTA and CDR2 FQGNSA. V lost 5 bases and J 5 bases, leaving 20 bases between the germline ends. The CDR3 covers 16 residues. CDR3 bases: TGTGCCAGCAGCACGCGCTCCCCGGGACTCCGAGATACGCAGTATTTT. This codes for CASSTRSPGLRDTQYF.

Only a few counts were recorded for this clonotype. V usage is TRBV29-1 and J usage is TRBJ2-7; 9 bases fit TRBD1. The trim removed 5 bases at V and 5 bases at J, leaving 4 bases unmatched. This CDR3 spans 12 amino acids. Germline values: CDR1 SQVTM, CDR2 ANQGSEA. CDR3 amino acids: CSVRQGVDEQYF. For the CDR3, the DNA is TGCAGCGTTCGACAGGGGGTCGACGAGCAGTACTTC.

This clonotype was counted at least ten times. J is TRBJ2-1 and V is TRBV2; D is ambiguous. Trimming shortened V by 6 bases and J by 2 bases, and 17 bases separated the two germline ends. The CDR3 runs to 16 residues. CDR1 and CDR2 (germline): SNHLY, FYNNEI. DNA for the CDR3: TGTGCCAGCAGACAAAGGGTAGGACCACCCTACAATGAGCAGTTCTTC. Translated, it gives CASRQRVGPPYNEQFF. Filled out from reference TRBV2 and TRBJ2-1, the complete variable domain reads EPEVTQTPSHQVTQMGQEVILRCVPISNHLYFYWYRQILGQKVEFLVSFYNNEISEKSEIFDDQFSVERPDGSNFTLKIRSTKLEDSAMYFCASRQRVGPPYNEQFFGPGTRLTVL.

The rearrangement joins TRBV20-1 to TRBJ2-7; D assignment may be TRBD1 or TRBD2 (6 bases each). The CDR3 spans 14 residues. Trimming removed 3 bases at V and 2 bases at J, with 14 bases between. Germline CDR1 is DFQATT and CDR2 is SNEGSKA (reference sequence). Written as DNA, the CDR3 is TGCAGTGCTAGGACGGGCGGGGACACCTACGAGCAGTACTTC. Its protein is CSARTGGDTYEQYF.

This clonotype was seen only a few times. CDR3 amino acids: CATRIAGRRGYGYTF. In DNA, the CDR3 is TGTGCCACACGAATCGCAGGTAGAAGGGGCTATGGCTACACCTTC. The V call is TRBV6-2 or TRBV6-3, the J call TRBJ1-2; D is perhaps TRBD1 (5 bases). The CDR3 spans 15 residues. V lost 10 bases and J 4 bases, leaving 22 bases between the germline ends. CDR1 is MNHEY and CDR2 is SVGEGT in the germline V gene.

This clonotype was seen a handful of times. J is TRBJ2-7 and V is TRBV11-2, with TRBD1 matching 8 bases. This CDR3 contains 20 residues. From germline, CDR1 is SGHAT and CDR2 FQNNGV. Trimming removed 5 bases from V and 2 bases from J; junction bases left unmatched: 23. The CDR3: CASSPINRGRGLSRAYEQYF. The CDR3 bases are TGTGCCAGCAGCCCCATCAATCGCGGCAGGGGGCTTTCTAGAGCCTACGAGCAGTACTTC.

This chain connects TRBV9 to TRBJ2-3; a possible D gene is TRBD1 (6 bases). CDR1 and CDR2 (germline): SGDLS, YYNGEE. V dropped 3 bases and J dropped 3 bases, with 14 bases sitting between them. CDR3 length equals 15 residues. The CDR3 coding sequence is TGTGCCAGCAGCGCGCAGGGGTTTTGGACAGATACGCAGTATTTT. Translating it yields CASSAQGFWTDTQYF.

This clonotype was detected many times. The chain recombines TRBV12-3 or TRBV12-4 with TRBJ2-3; no firm D call. The CDR3 is made up of 13 amino acids. V lost 3 bases and J 6 bases, leaving 10 bases between the germline ends. The DNA for the CDR3 is TGTGCCAGCAGTTTCCCGCTAGAGGATACGCAGTATTTT. Its translation: CASSFPLEDTQYF.

This clonotype showed up many times. J is TRBJ2-3 and V is TRBV7-2, with a possible D match to TRBD2 (7 bases). Germline assignment: CDR1 SGHTA and CDR2 FQGNSA. Trimming cost V 7 bases and J 0 bases, with 17 bases left between them. The length of the CDR3 is 16 residues. The CDR3 here is CASKRGGYISTDTQYF. The CDR3 bases are TGTGCCAGCAAAAGGGGGGGATACATAAGCACAGATACGCAGTATTTT.

This clonotype was detected many times. This chain connects TRBV7-9 to TRBJ1-6; D gene unclear. Germline V gene sequence: CDR1 SEHNR, CDR2 FQNEAQ (reference sequence). The CDR3 length is 15 residues. Trimming cost V 2 bases and J 7 bases, with 12 bases left between them. The CDR3 DNA follows: TGTGCCAGCAGCTTAAGTTCGATCCAGAATTCACCCCTCCACTTT. It encodes CASSLSSIQNSPLHF.

This clonotype was seen ten or more times. The V call is TRBV20-1, the J call TRBJ2-3, with a weak D call TRBD1 (5 bases). The CDR3 covers 17 residues. V was shortened by 3 bases and J by 0 bases, with 19 bases between the two germline ends. The germline gives CDR1 DFQATT, CDR2 SNEGSKA (reference sequence). The CDR3 here is CSASNSPEDTSTDTQYF. The CDR3 nucleotides read TGCAGTGCTAGTAACTCCCCCGAGGACACAAGCACAGATACGCAGTATTTT.

This clonotype was observed at least ten times. This chain uses TRBV11-2 with TRBJ2-1; 8 nucleotides line up with TRBD1. CDR1 SGHAT and CDR2 FQNNGV come from the germline V gene. Trimming took 4 bases from V and 7 from J; bases not matched to a gene: 9. This CDR3 spans 15 amino acids. CDR3 nucleotides: TGTGCCAGCAGCTCCTTGCGACAGGGGAGGAATGAGCAGTTCTTC. Translated, it gives CASSSLRQGRNEQFF.